This TCR beta chain is drawn from a study of early T cells in non-severe SARS-CoV-2 infection. TCRdb redid the calling of the 5' RACE reads with MiXCR, one entry per CDR3 protein. Of roughly 100,000 distinct CDR3 sequences in the sample, about an eighth are singletons; the top ten hold about 6.2%. This CDR3 comprises 13 residues. The junction had 9 bases not matched to a gene; V was cut back by 5 bases and J by 8 bases. Germline CDR1 SQVTM, CDR2 ANQGSEA. The sequence came from an adult who was a healthcare worker with PCR-confirmed SARS-CoV-2 infection or an uninfected control (not recorded which). The sequencing input was whole blood. The chain employs TRBV29-1 and TRBJ2-1; 7 nucleotides align to TRBD2. CDR3 residues: CSVLRGSNYEQFF. In DNA, the CDR3 is TGCAGCGTTCTCCGCGGGAGTAATTATGAGCAGTTCTTC.